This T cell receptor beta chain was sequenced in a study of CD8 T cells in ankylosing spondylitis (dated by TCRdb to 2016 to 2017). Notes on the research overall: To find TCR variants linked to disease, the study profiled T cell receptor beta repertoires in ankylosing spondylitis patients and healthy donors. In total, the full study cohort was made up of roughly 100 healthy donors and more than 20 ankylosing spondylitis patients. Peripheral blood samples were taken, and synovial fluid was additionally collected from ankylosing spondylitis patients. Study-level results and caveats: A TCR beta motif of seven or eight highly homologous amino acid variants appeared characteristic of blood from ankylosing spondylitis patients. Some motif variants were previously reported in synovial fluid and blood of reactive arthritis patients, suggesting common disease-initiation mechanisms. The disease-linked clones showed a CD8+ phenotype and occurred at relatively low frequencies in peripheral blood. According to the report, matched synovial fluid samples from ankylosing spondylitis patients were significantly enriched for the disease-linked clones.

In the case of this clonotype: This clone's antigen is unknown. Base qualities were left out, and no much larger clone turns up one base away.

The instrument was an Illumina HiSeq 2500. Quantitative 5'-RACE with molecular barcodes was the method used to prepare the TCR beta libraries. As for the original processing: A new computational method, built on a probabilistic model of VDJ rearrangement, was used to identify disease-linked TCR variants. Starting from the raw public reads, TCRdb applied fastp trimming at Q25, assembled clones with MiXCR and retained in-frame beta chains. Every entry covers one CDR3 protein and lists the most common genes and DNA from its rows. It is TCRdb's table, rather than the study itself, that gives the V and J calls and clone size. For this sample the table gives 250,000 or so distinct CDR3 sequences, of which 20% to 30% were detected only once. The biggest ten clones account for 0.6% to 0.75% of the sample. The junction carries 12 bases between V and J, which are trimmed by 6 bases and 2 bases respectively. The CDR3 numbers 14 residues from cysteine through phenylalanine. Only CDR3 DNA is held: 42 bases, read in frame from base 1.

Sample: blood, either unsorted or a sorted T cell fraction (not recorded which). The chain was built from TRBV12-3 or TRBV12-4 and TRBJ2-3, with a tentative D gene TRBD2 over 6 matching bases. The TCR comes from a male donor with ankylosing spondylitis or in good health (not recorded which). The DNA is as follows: TGTGCCAGCAGACCCGAGCGGGCCACAGATACGCAGTATTTT. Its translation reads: CASRPERATDTQYF.